This T cell receptor beta chain appears in the sequencing data of a study of T-cell reconstitution after alpha-beta-depleted transplantation in children. Whole-study results and caveats: When one year had passed after transplant, most T-cell counts and diversity came from newly produced T cells.

Preparation of the TCRbeta library was carried out with unique molecular identifiers. Via MiXCR, TCRdb re-called the PCR reads, giving one row per CDR3 protein. The sample consists of fewer than 550,000 distinct CDR3 sequences, about 10% of them appearing once. This clonotype was detected ten times or more. Its antigen is still unknown. V was trimmed by 5 bases and J by 2 bases, leaving 17 bases between them. This CDR3 is 17 amino acids long. Germline V gene lookup returns CDR1 KGHDR and CDR2 SFDVKD. The TCR was taken from a child under 10 years old with inherited bone marrow failure, due to receive a stem cell transplant. The chain is built from TRBV24-1 and TRBJ2-2; D is possibly TRBD1 (5 bases). The sequencing used PBMCs, collected before TCRalphabeta/CD19-depleted stem cell transplant. The CDR3 nucleotides are TGTGCCACCAGTGGGATAACAGGAAGTATAAACACCGGGGAGCTGTTTTTT. Translated, it gives CATSGITGSINTGELFF.